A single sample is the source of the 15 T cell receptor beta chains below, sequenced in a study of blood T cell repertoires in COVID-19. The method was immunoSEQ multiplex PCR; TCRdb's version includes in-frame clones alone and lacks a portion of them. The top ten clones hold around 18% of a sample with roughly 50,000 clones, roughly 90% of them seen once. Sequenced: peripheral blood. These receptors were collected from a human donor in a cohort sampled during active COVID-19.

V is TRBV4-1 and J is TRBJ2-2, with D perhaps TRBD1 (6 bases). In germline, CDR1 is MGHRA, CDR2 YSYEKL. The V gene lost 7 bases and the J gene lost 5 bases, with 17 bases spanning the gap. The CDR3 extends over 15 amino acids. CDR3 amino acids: CASTRQAPSTGELFF. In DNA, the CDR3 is TGCGCCAGCACCCGACAGGCCCCAAGTACCGGGGAGCTGTTTTTT.

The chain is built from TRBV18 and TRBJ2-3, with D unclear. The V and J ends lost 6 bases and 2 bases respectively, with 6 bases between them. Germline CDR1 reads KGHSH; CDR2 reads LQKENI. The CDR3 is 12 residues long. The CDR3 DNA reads TGTGCCAGCTCTCCTTCCACAGATACGCAGTATTTT. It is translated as CASSPSTDTQYF.

CDR3 loop: CASSFQGGTDTQYF. As DNA, the CDR3 is TGTGCCAGCAGCTTTCAAGGGGGCACAGATACGCAGTATTTT. The J gene is TRBJ2-3, the V gene TRBV5-6, with D possibly being TRBD1 (5 bases). CDR3 length: 14 amino acids. CDR1 is SGHDT and CDR2 is YYEEEE in the germline V gene. Trimming shortened V by 2 bases and J by 1 base, and 8 bases separated the two germline ends.

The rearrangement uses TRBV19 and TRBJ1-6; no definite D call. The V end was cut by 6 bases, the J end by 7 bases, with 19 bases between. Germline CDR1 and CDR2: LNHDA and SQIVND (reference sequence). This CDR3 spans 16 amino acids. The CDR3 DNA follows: TGTGCCAGTAGGACGGGCGGGCAGGTCCTAAATTCACCCCTCCACTTT. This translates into CASRTGGQVLNSPLHF.

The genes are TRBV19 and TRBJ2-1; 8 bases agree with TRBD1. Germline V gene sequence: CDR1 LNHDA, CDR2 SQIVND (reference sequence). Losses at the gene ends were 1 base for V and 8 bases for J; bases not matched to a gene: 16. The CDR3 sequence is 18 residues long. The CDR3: CASSIGLLRQGAADEQFF. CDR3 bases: TGTGCCAGTAGTATAGGACTCCTTCGGCAGGGGGCCGCGGATGAGCAGTTCTTC.

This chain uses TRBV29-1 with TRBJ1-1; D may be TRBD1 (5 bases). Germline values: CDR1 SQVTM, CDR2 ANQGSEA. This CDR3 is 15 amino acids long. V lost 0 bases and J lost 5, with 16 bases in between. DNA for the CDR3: TGCAGCGTTGAAGAGGGGGGGAAGGTAGGTACTGAAGCTTTCTTT. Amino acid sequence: CSVEEGGKVGTEAFF.

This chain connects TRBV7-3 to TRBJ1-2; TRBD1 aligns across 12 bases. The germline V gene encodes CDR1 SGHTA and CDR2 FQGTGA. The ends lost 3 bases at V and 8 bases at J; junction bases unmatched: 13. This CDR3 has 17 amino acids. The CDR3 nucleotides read TGTGCCAGCAGCTTCAGTGCCTTGGGACAGGGGGCTGGAGGCTACACCTTC. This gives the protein CASSFSALGQGAGGYTF.

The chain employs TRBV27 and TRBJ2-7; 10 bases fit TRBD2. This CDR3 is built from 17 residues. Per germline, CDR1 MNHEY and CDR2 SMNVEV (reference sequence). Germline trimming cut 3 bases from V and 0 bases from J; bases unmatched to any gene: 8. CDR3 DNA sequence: TGTGCCAGCAGTTTTGTAGCGGGGGGCCGAAACTCCTACGAGCAGTACTTC. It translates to CASSFVAGGRNSYEQYF.

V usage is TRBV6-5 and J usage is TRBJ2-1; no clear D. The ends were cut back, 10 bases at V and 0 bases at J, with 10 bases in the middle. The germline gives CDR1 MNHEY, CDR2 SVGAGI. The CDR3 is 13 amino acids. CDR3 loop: CATIPSSYNEQFF. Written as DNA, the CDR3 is TGTGCCACTATCCCGAGCTCCTACAATGAGCAGTTCTTC.

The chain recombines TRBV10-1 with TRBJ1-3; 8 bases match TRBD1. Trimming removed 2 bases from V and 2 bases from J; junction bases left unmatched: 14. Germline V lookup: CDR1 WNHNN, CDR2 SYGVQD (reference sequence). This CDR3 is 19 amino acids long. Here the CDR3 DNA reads TGCGCCAGCAGTGAGGGGTGGGAGGACAGGGTGATAACTGGAAACACCATATATTTT. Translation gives CASSEGWEDRVITGNTIYF.

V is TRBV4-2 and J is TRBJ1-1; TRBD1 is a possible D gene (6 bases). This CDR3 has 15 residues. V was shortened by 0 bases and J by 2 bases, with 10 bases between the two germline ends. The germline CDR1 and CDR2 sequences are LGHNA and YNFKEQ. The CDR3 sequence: CASSQDEQGNTEAFF. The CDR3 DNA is TGTGCCAGCAGCCAAGATGAACAGGGTAACACTGAAGCTTTCTTT.

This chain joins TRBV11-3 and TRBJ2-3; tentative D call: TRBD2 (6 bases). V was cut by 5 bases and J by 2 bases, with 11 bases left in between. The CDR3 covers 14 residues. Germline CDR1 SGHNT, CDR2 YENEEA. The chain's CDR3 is CASSRRGFTDTQYF. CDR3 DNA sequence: TGTGCCAGCAGCCGTCGGGGGTTCACAGATACGCAGTATTTT. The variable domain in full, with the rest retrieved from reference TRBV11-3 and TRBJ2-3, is EAGVVQSPRYKIIEKKQPVAFWCNPISGHNTLYWYLQNLGQGPELLIRYENEEAVDDSQLPKDRFSAERLKGVDSTLKIQPAELGDSAVYLCASSRRGFTDTQYFGPGTRLTVL.

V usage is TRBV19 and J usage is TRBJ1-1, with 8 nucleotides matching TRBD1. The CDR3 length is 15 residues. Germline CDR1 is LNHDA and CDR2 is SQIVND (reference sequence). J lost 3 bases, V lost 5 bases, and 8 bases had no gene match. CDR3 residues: CASSPLGQGHTEAFF. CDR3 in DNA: TGTGCCAGTAGTCCACTCGGACAGGGTCACACTGAAGCTTTCTTT. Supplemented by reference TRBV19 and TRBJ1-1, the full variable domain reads DGGITQSPKYLFRKEGQNVTLSCEQNLNHDAMYWYRQDPGQGLRLIYYSQIVNDFQKGDIAEGYSVSREKKESFPLTVTSAQKNPTAFYLCASSPLGQGHTEAFFGQGTRLTVV.

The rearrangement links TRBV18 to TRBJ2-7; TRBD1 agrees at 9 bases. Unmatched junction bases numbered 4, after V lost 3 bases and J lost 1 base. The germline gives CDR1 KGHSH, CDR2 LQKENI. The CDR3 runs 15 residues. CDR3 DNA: TGTGCCAGCTCACCCGCGGGACAGGGATCCTACGAGCAGTACTTC. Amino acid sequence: CASSPAGQGSYEQYF.

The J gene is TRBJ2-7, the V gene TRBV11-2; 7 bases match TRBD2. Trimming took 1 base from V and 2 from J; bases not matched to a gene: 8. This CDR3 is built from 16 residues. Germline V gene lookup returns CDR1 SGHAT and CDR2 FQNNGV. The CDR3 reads CASSLVGLGLAYEQYF. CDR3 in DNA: TGTGCCAGCAGCTTAGTTGGACTAGGACTGGCCTACGAGCAGTACTTC.